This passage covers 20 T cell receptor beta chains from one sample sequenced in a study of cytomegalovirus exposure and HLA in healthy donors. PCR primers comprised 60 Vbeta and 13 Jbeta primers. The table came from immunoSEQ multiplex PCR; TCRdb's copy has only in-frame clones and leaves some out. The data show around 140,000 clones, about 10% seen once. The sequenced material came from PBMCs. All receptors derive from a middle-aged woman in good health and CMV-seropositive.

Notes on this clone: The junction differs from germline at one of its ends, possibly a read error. CDR3: CASTLRTLGNSPLHF. In DNA, the CDR3 is TGTGCCAGCACCTTGCGTACTCTCGGGAATTCACCCCTCCACTTT. The V call is TRBV5-8, the J call TRBJ1-6; no reliable D call. The V gene's germline CDR1 is SGHTS and CDR2 YDEGEE. The CDR3 has 15 residues.

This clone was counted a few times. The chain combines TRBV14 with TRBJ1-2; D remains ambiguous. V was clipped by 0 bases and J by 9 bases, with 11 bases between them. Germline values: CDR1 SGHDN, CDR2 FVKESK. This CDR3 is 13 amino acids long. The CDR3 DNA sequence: TGTGCCAGCAGCCAAGATTTAGCGTATCGCTACACCTTC. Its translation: CASSQDLAYRYTF. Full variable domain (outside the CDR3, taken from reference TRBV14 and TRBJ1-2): EAGVTQFPSHSVIEKGQTVTLRCDPISGHDNLYWYRRVMGKEIKFLLHFVKESKQDESGMPNNRFLAERTGGTYSTLKVQPAELEDSGVYFCASSQDLAYRYTFGSGTRLTVV.

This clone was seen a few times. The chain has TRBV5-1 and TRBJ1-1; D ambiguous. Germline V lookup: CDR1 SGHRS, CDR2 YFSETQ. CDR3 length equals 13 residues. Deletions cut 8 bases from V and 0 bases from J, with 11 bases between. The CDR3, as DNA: TGCGCCAGAAGACGGACTCTGAACACTGAAGCTTTCTTT. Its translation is CARRRTLNTEAFF.

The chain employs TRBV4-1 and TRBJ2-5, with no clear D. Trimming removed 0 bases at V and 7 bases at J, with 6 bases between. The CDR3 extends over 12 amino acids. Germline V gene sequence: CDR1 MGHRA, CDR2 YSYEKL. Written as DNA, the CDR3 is TGCGCCAGCAGCCAAGATGAGAGGACCCAGTACTTC. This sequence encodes CASSQDERTQYF.

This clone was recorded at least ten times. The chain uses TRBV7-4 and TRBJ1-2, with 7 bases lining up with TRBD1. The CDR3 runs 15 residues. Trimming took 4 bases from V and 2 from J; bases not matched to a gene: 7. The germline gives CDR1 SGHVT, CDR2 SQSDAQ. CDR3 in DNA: TGTGCCAGCAGCTCCGGACAGGTTTTAAACTATGGCTACACCTTC. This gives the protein CASSSGQVLNYGYTF. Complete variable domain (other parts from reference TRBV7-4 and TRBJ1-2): GAGVSQSPRYKVAKRGRDVALRCDSISGHVTLYWYRQTLGQGSEVLTYSQSDAQRDKSGRPSGRFSAERPERSVSTLKIQRTEQGDSAVYLCASSSGQVLNYGYTFGSGTRLTVV.

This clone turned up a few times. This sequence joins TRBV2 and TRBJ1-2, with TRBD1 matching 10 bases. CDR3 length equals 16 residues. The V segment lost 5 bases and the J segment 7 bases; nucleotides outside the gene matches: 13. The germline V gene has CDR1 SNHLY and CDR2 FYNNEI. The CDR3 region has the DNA TGTGCCAGCAGTCGGGATCACGGACAGGGGGGTGCTGGCTACACCTTC. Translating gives CASSRDHGQGGAGYTF.

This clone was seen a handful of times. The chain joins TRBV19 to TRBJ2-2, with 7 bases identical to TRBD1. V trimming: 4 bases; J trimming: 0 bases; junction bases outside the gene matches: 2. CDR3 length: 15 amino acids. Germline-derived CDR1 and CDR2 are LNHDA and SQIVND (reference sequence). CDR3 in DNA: TGTGCCAGTAGTACACAGGGGACGAACACCGGGGAGCTGTTTTTT. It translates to CASSTQGTNTGELFF.

The CDR3 reads CASSRAGTSPYSNQPQHF. DNA of the CDR3: TGTGCCAGCAGTAGGGCTGGGACATCTCCTTATAGCAATCAGCCCCAGCATTTT. The V gene is TRBV2, the J gene TRBJ1-5, with a possible D match to TRBD1 (6 bases). Germline CDR1 is SNHLY and CDR2 is FYNNEI. This CDR3 contains 18 residues. Trimming removed 5 bases at V and 0 bases at J, with 20 bases between.

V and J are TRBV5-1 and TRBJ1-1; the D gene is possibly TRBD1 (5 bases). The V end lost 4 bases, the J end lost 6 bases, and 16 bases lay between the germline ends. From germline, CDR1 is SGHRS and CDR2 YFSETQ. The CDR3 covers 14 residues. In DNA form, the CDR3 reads TGCGCCAGCAGCCCGGCGGGGGTAATCCCTGAAGCTTTCTTT. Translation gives CASSPAGVIPEAFF.

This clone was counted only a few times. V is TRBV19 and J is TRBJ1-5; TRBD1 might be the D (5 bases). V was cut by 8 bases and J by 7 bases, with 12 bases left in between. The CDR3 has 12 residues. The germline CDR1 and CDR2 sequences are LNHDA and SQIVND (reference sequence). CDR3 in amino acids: CASSRGRQPQHF. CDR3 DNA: TGTGCCAGTTCCCGGGGGAGGCAGCCCCAGCATTTT.

In DNA, the CDR3 is TGTGCCAGCACAGCGGGGGGGCCCGATGAGCAGTTCTTC. This translates into CASTAGGPDEQFF. The chain recombines TRBV7-8 with TRBJ2-1; TRBD2 matches 10 bases. The germline gives CDR1 SGHVS, CDR2 FQNEAQ. Trimming removed 7 bases from V and 8 bases from J; junction bases left unmatched: 5. The CDR3 consists of 13 residues.

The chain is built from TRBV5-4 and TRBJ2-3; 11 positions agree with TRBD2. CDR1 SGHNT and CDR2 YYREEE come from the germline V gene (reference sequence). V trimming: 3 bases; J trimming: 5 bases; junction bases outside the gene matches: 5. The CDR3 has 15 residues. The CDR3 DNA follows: TGTGCCAGCAGCTCCCCCACTAGCGGGGGAGATACGCAGTATTTT. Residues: CASSSPTSGGDTQYF.

The CDR3 nucleotides read TGTGCCAGCATCGCGGACAGGGAGACTCAGCCCCAGCATTTT. Its translation: CASIADRETQPQHF. The chain employs TRBV28 and TRBJ1-5; the match to TRBD1 covers 8 bases. The CDR3 covers 14 residues. The germline CDR1 and CDR2 sequences are MDHEN and SYDVKM. The trim removed 7 bases at V and 6 bases at J, leaving 8 bases unmatched.

CDR3 sequence reads: CASSWGVPRTGELFF. CDR3 bases: TGCGCCAGCAGCTGGGGGGTCCCTAGGACCGGGGAGCTGTTTTTT. The genes are TRBV5-1 and TRBJ2-2; possible D gene TRBD2, 6 bases. Germline CDR1 and CDR2: SGHRS and YFSETQ. V gave up 3 bases and J gave up 5 bases, with 14 bases separating them. CDR3 length: 15 amino acids.

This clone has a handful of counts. The chain's CDR3 is CASSYGGLAEDTQYF. DNA of the CDR3: TGTGCCAGCAGCTATGGTGGGCTAGCGGAAGATACGCAGTATTTT. This chain connects TRBV5-4 to TRBJ2-3; 7 bases line up with TRBD2. This CDR3 region has 15 residues. V lost 3 bases to trimming and J lost 5 bases; unmatched junction nucleotides: 9. The germline V gene has CDR1 SGHNT and CDR2 YYREEE (reference sequence). Together with reference TRBV5-4 and TRBJ2-3, the CDR3 gives the full variable domain: ETGVTQSPTHLIKTRGQQVTLRCSSQSGHNTVSWYQQALGQGPQFIFQYYREEENGRGNFPPRFSGLQFPNYSSELNVNALELDDSALYLCASSYGGLAEDTQYFGPGTRLTVL.

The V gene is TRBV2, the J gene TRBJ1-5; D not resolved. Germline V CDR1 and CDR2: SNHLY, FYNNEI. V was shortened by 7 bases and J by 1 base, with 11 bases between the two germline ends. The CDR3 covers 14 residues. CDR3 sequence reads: CASTPAGSNQPQHF. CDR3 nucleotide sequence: TGTGCCAGCACCCCGGCGGGGAGCAATCAGCCCCAGCATTTT.

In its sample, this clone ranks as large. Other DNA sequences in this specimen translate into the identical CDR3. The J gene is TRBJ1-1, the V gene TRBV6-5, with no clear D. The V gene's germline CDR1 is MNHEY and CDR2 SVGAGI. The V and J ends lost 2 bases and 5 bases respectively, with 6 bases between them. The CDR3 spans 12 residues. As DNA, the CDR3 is TGTGCCAGCAGTTACGGAGGGACTGAAGCTTTCTTT. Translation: CASSYGGTEAFF.

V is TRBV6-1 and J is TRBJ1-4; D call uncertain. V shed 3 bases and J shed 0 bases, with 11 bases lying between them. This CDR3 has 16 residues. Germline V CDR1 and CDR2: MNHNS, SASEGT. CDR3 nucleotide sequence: TGTGCCAGCAGTGACTATATGCATGCAACTAATGAAAAACTGTTTTTT. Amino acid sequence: CASSDYMHATNEKLFF.

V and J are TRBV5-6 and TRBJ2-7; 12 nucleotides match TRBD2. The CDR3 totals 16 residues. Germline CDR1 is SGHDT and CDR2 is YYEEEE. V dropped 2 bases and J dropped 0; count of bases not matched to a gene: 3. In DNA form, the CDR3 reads TGTGCCAGCAGCTTCGGACTAGCGGGGAACTCCTACGAGCAGTACTTC. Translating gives CASSFGLAGNSYEQYF.

CDR3 residues: CASSSGTGAGNTIYF. The CDR3 nucleotides are TGTGCCAGCAGTTCCGGGACAGGGGCTGGAAACACCATATATTTT. The V call is TRBV6-1, the J call TRBJ1-3; 10 bases are a match to TRBD1. This CDR3 has 15 amino acids. Germline V gives CDR1 MNHNS, CDR2 SASEGT. The junction had 3 bases not matched to a gene; V was cut back by 5 bases and J by 2 bases.